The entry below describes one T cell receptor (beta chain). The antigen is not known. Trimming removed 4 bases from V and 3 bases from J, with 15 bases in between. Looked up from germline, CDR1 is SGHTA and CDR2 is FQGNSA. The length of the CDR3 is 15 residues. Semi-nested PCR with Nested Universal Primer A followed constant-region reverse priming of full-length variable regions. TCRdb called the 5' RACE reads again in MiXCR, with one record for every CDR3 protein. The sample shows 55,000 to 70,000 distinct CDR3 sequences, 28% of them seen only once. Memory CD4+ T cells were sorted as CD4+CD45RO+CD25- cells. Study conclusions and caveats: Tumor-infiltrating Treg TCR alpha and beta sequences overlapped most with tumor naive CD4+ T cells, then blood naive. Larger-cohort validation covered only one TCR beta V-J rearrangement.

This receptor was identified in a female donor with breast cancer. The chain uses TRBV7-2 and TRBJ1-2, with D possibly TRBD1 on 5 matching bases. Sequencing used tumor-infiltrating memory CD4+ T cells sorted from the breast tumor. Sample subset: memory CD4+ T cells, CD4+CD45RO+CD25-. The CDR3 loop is CASSYGTDTHYGYTF. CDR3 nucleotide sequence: TGTGCCAGCAGCTATGGGACCGACACCCACTATGGCTACACCTTC. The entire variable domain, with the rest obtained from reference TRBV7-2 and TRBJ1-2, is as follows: GAGVSQSPSNKVTEKGKDVELRCDPISGHTALYWYRQSLGQGLEFLIYFQGNSAPDKSGLPSDRFSAERTGGSVSTLTIQRTQQEDSAVYLCASSYGTDTHYGYTFGSGTRLTVV.